This T cell receptor (beta chain) is drawn from a study of beta chain features in type 1 diabetes (dated by TCRdb to 2016 to 2019). Notes on the research overall: Mean age, gender distribution, total cell number and subset yield were not different between patients and healthy donors. A total of 107,917,701 sorted cells were examined across all samples, and a strong correlation was observed between cell number per subset and RNA yield. Regulatory and stem cell-like memory subsets were obtained from only 8 patients and roughly eight healthy donors, while naive and central memory subsets were obtained from all 30 or so donors. In the study, recently diagnosed type 1 diabetes patients and matched healthy donors were compared on the TCRB repertoires of their sorted circulating CD4+ T cell subsets. Study-level results and caveats: Because small numbers of individuals were included in the HLA sub-analyses, any influence of HLA type on TCRB rearrangement was left unresolved. Naive, central memory and regulatory TCRB repertoires appeared to be more alike among patients than among healthy donors. At VDJ recombination sites, patients with type 1 diabetes made fewer insertions and deleted more nucleotides, a pattern implying thymic rearrangement abnormalities. Because cDNA was sequenced instead of genomic DNA, activated cells with high expression could be over-represented, although the groups did not differ in activation or CD3 levels. PCR may preferentially amplify shorter templates, but because patient and control samples were amplified and corrected together, any resulting skew would affect both groups equally. Type 1 diabetes patients showed a moderate but significant shortening of TCRB CDR3 length in all four CD4+ subsets.

From each donor, a single peripheral blood sample of around 0.12 L on average was drawn into heparinised tubes. A BD FACSAria II was used to sort naive, central memory, regulatory and stem cell-like memory CD4+ T cells with a panel that included CD45RO, CCR7, CD25, CD127, CD95 and CD27. A purity above 98% was achieved for all sorted populations. Right away, PBMCs were isolated by Lymphoprep density gradient centrifugation and were stained directly, with no culture step. To minimize batch effects, samples were stained and sorted in pairs, one healthy donor with one patient per experiment. Of note for this clone: Its antigen is unknown. No per-base quality is available; no much larger clone lies one base away.

All of the isolated RNA was reverse transcribed with the High Capacity cDNA Reverse Transcription Kit, so expressed TCRB transcripts were sequenced. Naive, central memory and regulatory T cell samples underwent deep immunoSEQ sequencing, averaging about 3.5 million total reads per sample. Sorted cells were lysed in RLT buffer, and RNA was extracted using DNase-treated RNeasy Micro or Mini kits according to cell number. Each cell subset was processed on its own to prevent cross-contamination, while patient and healthy donor samples were processed together. Using the immunoSEQ multiplex PCR, TCRB sequences were amplified from cDNA into 87-bp fragments spanning the CDR3 region. Sequencing of the amplicons was done on the Illumina HiSeq platform. The published analysis was carried out like this. PCR bias was computationally corrected using synthetic template baselines, reads within Hamming distance 2 were collapsed, and singletons that could not be merged were discarded. Reads were aligned to IMGT to assign V, D and J genes, CDR3 length, and insertions or deletions at six rearrangement sites. Within each subset, clonotype counts were normalized to sorted cell number, after which true diversity and Gini coefficients were computed with the tcR R package. The overlap coefficient, calculated on TCRB nucleotide sequences, was used to quantify repertoire sharing. Out-of-frame TCRB sequences from naive cells were analyzed as a proxy for the pre-selection repertoire. Sourced from immuneACCESS, this table was stored by TCRdb with only in-frame sequences that have V and J called. A share of the clones is absent; for the studies checked, an unresolved V gene accounts for under half, and the remainder has no known explanation. V and J calls and clone size come straight from that table; D and trimming were deduced from the DNA. The sample contains some 290,000 clones, 14% of them found a single time. The ten largest clones capture 0.015% to 0.02% of the sample.

The V end gives up 2 bases and the J end 6 bases, leaving 5 bases in the junction not matched to a gene. According to the germline V gene, CDR1 reads SGHDT and CDR2 reads YYEEEE. The CDR3 runs 15 residues from the cysteine to the phenylalanine. Only the CDR3 DNA is retained, 45 bases long and in frame from the first base. This TCR was sampled from a man under 40 with type 1 diabetes. This sequence uses TRBV5-6 and TRBJ2-1; a stretch of 10 junction bases matches TRBD1. The specimen sequenced was naive CD4+ T cells from blood. Read against the paper, the sample's cell subset or site label means: true naive CD4+ T cells. The CDR3 reads CASSFGQGVINEQFF. The bases are TGTGCCAGCAGCTTTGGACAGGGGGTAATCAATGAGCAGTTCTTC.